This record looks at one T cell receptor (beta chain) sequence and its context. There is no known antigen for this receptor. Qualities for individual bases were not recorded, and no much larger clone is one base off. This record comes from a study of PD-L1 blockade in urothelial cancer (dated by TCRdb to 2016 to 2017). About the investigation overall: Every patient began therapy in 2014 and was given atezolizumab 1,200 mg intravenously every 3 weeks. Under 30 patients had pretreatment blood TCR-seq, some 25 had at least one posttreatment blood collection, and some 25 had tumor TCR-seq. Durable clinical benefit was defined as a progression-free survival longer than 6 months, and TCR features were additionally tested against progression-free survival and overall survival. Blood samples were analyzed at 3 weeks after treatment start (second dose) and at 6 weeks after treatment start. In the same patients who had TCR sequencing, pretreatment tumors also underwent whole exome sequencing and RNA sequencing. Pretreatment tumor samples, along with matched peripheral blood serially collected before and after atezolizumab treatment, were subjected to TCR sequencing. Twenty-five of 29 patients were identified as males with urothelial cancer of bladder origin, and a prior smoking history was reported by 18 of 29 patients. An ECOG performance status of 0 or 1 was recorded for the patients, and 0 to 3 prior chemotherapy regimens had been received by the patients. An exploratory multi-omic analysis was conducted of the somatic, immune and clinical correlates of response to PD-L1 blockade with atezolizumab in urothelial cancer. A median of 141,255 T cells and some 90,000 unique TCRs was obtained from blood samples, and a median clonality of approximately 0.086 was observed. Durable clinical benefit was achieved by nine patients but not by the remaining 20.

The investigation overall reported the following: At 3 weeks after the start of treatment, tumor-associated TCR clones in peripheral blood had expanded more in patients with durable benefit (n of about 20, p = 0.022). A pretreatment peripheral blood TCR clonality below the median was linked to improved progression-free and overall survival. Because of the small sample size (n of about 30) and the many exploratory analyses performed, the results are intended to be regarded as hypothesis-generating.

The germline V gene (reference sequence) gives CDR1 as MNHEY and CDR2 as SMNVEV. Spanning cysteine to phenylalanine, the CDR3 consists of 12 amino acids. The entry retains the CDR3 DNA only, 36 bases that are in frame from base 1. V is shortened by 8 bases, J by 5 bases, and the region joining them spans 10 bases. What this sample's time point label stands for: peripheral blood 6 weeks after treatment start. The cohort comprised fewer than 35 patients with locally advanced or metastatic urothelial carcinoma treated at Memorial Sloan Kettering on a trial protocol. Peripheral blood mononuclear cells were collected from each patient pretreatment and during treatment, giving between 1 and 8 total time points per patient. The Qiagen DNeasy Blood extraction kit was used to purify genomic DNA from total PBMCs and tumor samples. Collected pretreatment and during treatment, PBMCs were isolated and stored as previously described.

Each PCR received spiked-in synthetic TCR analog templates so that absolute template abundance could be estimated from read counts. Using the immunoSEQ assay, TCRbeta CDR3 regions were amplified from genomic DNA with bias-controlled V and J gene primers. Rearranged TCRbeta segments were sequenced at approximately 20X coverage. Under the source paper's analysis protocol: Sequencing errors were corrected by clustering, and CDR3s were annotated against IMGT so that V, D and J genes could be assigned. Only productive TCRbeta rearrangements were used in downstream analyses, excluding out-of-frame or stop-codon sequences. To compute clonality, Shannon entropy was normalized by the log of the number of unique productive sequences and then subtracted from one. Clones differing between time points or between blood and tumor were identified using Fisher's exact test with Benjamini-Hochberg correction, with an adjusted p below 0.01 applied as the threshold. TCRdb's version of the immuneACCESS table is confined to in-frame rearrangements and falls short of the full clone set. An unresolved V gene accounts for under half of the shortfall where checked; the remainder is of unknown origin. D and trimming were read from the DNA, whereas the V and J calls and clone size are those reported in that table. Present in this sample are just over 35,000 clones, around 84% of which were seen just once. The top ten clonotypes cover over 9.5% of the sample.

Rearrangement joined TRBV27 to TRBJ2-4; the D gene is unclear. This receptor was identified in a man aged 35 to 55 with urothelial cancer. The sequenced sample was PBMCs, obtained around atezolizumab (anti-PD-L1) treatment. CDR3 protein: CASLTDQNIQYF. Here is the DNA: TGTGCCAGCCTAACAGATCAAAACATTCAGTACTTC.